This T cell receptor beta chain was documented in a study of T cells in Graves' hyperthyroidism and ophthalmopathy (dated by TCRdb to between 2019 and 2020). At the level of the whole study: Peripheral blood was sampled at the time of initial diagnosis, prior to any treatment. A discovery cohort of around 100 patients, about 40 with Graves' ophthalmopathy and 55 to 60 with stable Graves' hyperthyroidism, was used to find distinguishing TCR V-J signatures. An independent validation cohort of around 19 hyperthyroidism patients and roughly 16 patients who later progressed to ophthalmopathy tested prospective prediction of ophthalmopathy. The 75 to 100 discovery patients were randomly split 7:3 into training and test sets. In addition, the study compared T-cell repertoires in thyroid tissue and in blood from roughly 6 Graves' hyperthyroidism patients. After sampling, hyperthyroidism patients received methimazole starting at 30 mg daily, and ophthalmopathy patients received high-dose intravenous methylprednisolone. TCR Vbeta CDR3 sequencing of 120 to 150 peripheral blood samples (over 40 ophthalmopathy, about 74 hyperthyroidism and some 17 progressor patients) is reported in the paper. Overall study results and their limits: In cross-validation, a model built on a 13 V-J signature told ophthalmopathy apart from stable hyperthyroidism with under 90% sensitivity and roughly 81% specificity, and in testing the same model reached 80%/75%. Most expanded thyroid clonotypes (frequency above 0.001) were also found in blood, which suggests that blood repertoires may mirror thyroid immune responses. During validation, the model predicted progression to ophthalmopathy a median of approximately six months ahead of onset, with more than 55% sensitivity and less than 85% specificity. No statistical method was used to fix the sample size in advance, and group allocation was not hidden from the investigators.

TCR beta CDR3 regions were amplified from RNA transcripts. The first round of RT-PCR for the TCR CDR3 was performed with the HTBI primer set and the Qiagen OneStep RT-PCR kit. Libraries were constructed in a second round of multiplex PCR, after which size selection and purification were performed. The libraries were sequenced on an Illumina HiSeq2000 using paired-end 100 bp reads. From the authors' description of their analysis: SOAPnuke was used to process the raw data, with reads discarded if the reads contained adapters or uncalled bases, had a mean Phred below 15, or lacked an exact constant-primer or identifier match. COPE v1.2.5 was used to merge the high-quality paired reads, and each unique nucleotide sequence was defined as a clonotype. Clonotypes were aligned to IMGT TRBV, TRBD and TRBJ reference segments using MiTCR v1.1. Only V-J combinations with frequency above 0.0001, covering 99.2% of repertoires, were analysed. A TCS score was defined as the ratio between F50 (clonal expansion) and ExV (chaos), using BLOSUM62-based TCRdist between CDR3 peptides within each V-J. Welch's t-statistics and random forest reduced 500 to 550 V-J features to 13, which were used in a naive Bayes classifier (R e1071). Using fastp at Q25 and MiXCR, TCRdb reprocessed the public reads and kept productive beta chains. Identical CDR3 proteins give one entry, which carries the most common genes and DNA. The V and J calls, along with clone size, are taken from TCRdb and not from the paper's own processing. This sample comprises hundreds of thousands of distinct CDR3 sequences, 11% to 15% of them detected only once. The biggest ten clones account for 14% of the sample.

A note on this clonotype: The antigen this receptor binds is unknown. Base qualities are not recorded, but no much larger clone differs from it by a single base.

A patient counted as having stable Graves' hyperthyroidism if no progression to ophthalmopathy occurred over 18 months of follow-up. Hyperthyroidism patients were newly diagnosed, had a disease duration of under 2 months, and were aged 18 to 65 years. The study excluded patients with uncontrolled infections, other autoimmune diseases, pregnancy or lactation. Clinical symptoms, serum thyroxine and TRAb, thyroid ultrasound, and orbital computed tomography formed the basis for the diagnoses. PBMCs were separated from about 10 ml of fresh peripheral blood using Ficoll-Paque density gradient centrifugation. Total RNA was extracted with Trizol reagent, and quality was checked on an Agilent 2100 Bioanalyzer. From the cysteine up to the phenylalanine, the CDR3 has a length of 13 residues. Left in the record is the CDR3 DNA by itself, 39 bases read in frame from the first base. Via the germline V gene (reference sequence), CDR1 is MNHEY and CDR2 SMNVEV. The germline ends are 6 bases apart after V is trimmed by 1 base and J by 2 bases.

This TCR derives from a woman between 35 and 50 years old with Graves' hyperthyroidism. The chain employs TRBV27 and TRBJ2-7; confidence is insufficient to name the D gene. Sequenced: blood. The CDR3 is CASSLFATYEQYF. The DNA sequence is TGTGCCAGCAGTTTATTCGCAACCTACGAGCAGTACTTC.